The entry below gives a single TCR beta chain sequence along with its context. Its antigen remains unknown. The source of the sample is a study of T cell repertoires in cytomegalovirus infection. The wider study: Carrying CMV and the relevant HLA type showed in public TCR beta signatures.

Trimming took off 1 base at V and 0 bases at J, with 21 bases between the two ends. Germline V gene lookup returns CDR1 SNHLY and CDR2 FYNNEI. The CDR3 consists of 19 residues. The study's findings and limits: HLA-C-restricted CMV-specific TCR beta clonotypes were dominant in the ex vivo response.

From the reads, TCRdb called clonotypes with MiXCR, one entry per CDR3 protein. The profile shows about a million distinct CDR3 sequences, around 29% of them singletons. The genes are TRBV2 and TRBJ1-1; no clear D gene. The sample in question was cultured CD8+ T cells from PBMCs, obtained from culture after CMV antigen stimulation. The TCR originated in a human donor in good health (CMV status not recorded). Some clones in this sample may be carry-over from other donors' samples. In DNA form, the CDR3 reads TGTGCCAGCAGTGAAGTATTCCCTGGCAGACTCCCAATGAACACTGAAGCTTTCTTT. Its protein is CASSEVFPGRLPMNTEAFF.